These T cell receptor beta chains were read from a single sample in a study of tumor and adjacent non-tumor tissue in lung cancer. TCRdb passed the multiplex PCR reads through MiXCR, listing each CDR3 protein once. The table lists more than 75,000 distinct CDR3 sequences, 80% of them singletons. The sequencing input was distant non-tumor lung tissue. The receptors stem from a man aged 55 to 70 with small cell lung cancer. The CDR3 runs from the conserved cysteine through the conserved F or W. A D gene is named only where the DNA matches it firmly. Some rows have no size entry. The others give once, few or many, or a class for an expanded clone.

v_gene	abundance	d_gene	j_gene	CDR3nt	CDR3aa
TRBV10-3	many	.	TRBJ2-1	TGTGCCATCAGTGGGCCTACTGGGGGCGGCGACAATGAGCAGTTCTTC	CAISGPTGGGDNEQFF
TRBV6-1	.	TRBD2	TRBJ2-3	TGTACCAGCAGTGCCACTAGCGGGAGAGTCCGATACCCCGCTACACAGTATTTT	CTSSATSGRVRYPATQYF
TRBV6-5	many	TRBD2	TRBJ2-1	TGTGCCAGCCGAACCCTTAGCGGGAGGGCCGGCTACAATGAGCAGTTCTTC	CASRTLSGRAGYNEQFF
TRBV20-1	.	TRBD2	TRBJ2-7	TGCAGTGCTCAAACTGGATACGCGAAGACAGGCGGCGGGAGGCGATTTTACGAGCAGTACTTC	CSAQTGYAKTGGGRRFYEQYF
TRBV12-3/TRBV12-4	medium-sized	TRBD2	TRBJ2-2	TGTGCCAGCAGTTTGGCGGGAGCGCCCACCGGGGAGCTGTTTTTT	CASSLAGAPTGELFF
TRBV12-3/TRBV12-4	once	TRBD2	TRBJ2-1	TGTGCCAGCAGTGTCCGACTACCGGGACTATACAATGAGCAGTTCTTC	CASSVRLPGLYNEQFF
TRBV20-1	medium-sized	.	TRBJ1-2	TGCAGTGCTCGAACCGAGACGAGGGGCTACACCTTC	CSARTETRGYTF
TRBV11-2	.	.	TRBJ2-1	TGTGCCAGTAGCTTAGAGTCAGGGTTGGTTGAGCAATTCTTC	CASSLESGLVEQFF
TRBV11-2	.	.	TRBJ2-2	TGTGCCAACAGCTTAGCAAGGGAGACCGAGGAGCTGTTTTTT	CANSLARETEELFF
TRBV11-2	.	.	TRBJ2-4	TGTGCCAGCAACATAGAGGCAGCGGGCATTCAGTACTTC	CASNIEAAGIQYF
TRBV21-1	.	.	TRBJ2-5	TGTGCCAGCAACAAATATATACGGACTGAAAATCAAGAGACCCAGTACTTC	CASNKYIRTENQETQYF
TRBV4-1	many	.	TRBJ2-3	TGCGCCAGCAGCCAAGCCGGACTATTCGATACGCAGTATTTT	CASSQAGLFDTQYF
TRBV28	.	.	TRBJ2-3	TGTGCCAGCCACCCTTGGGGGGGGATAGGGGGAGCAGTTGATACGCAGTATTTT	CASHPWGGIGGAVDTQYF
TRBV11-2	.	.	TRBJ2-3	TGTGCCAACAGCTTAGACTGGACAGATATGAAGTATTTT	CANSLDWTDMKYF
TRBV5-1	.	TRBD1	TRBJ2-7	TGCGCCAGCAGCCGGATTGGACAGGGAGGCTACGAGCAATACTTC	CASSRIGQGGYEQYF
TRBV5-1	.	.	TRBJ2-7	TGCGCCAGCAGCTTGGCCAGTCGAGGCGAGCAGTACTTC	CASSLASRGEQYF
TRBV29-1	.	TRBD2	TRBJ2-1	TGCAGCGTTGCGGGGGGTTTTACCTGTGAGCAGTTCTTC	CSVAGGFTCEQFF
TRBV7-9	.	TRBD2	TRBJ2-2	TGTGCCAGCAACTACCCCCGGACTAGCGGGAGTGTGGCCGGGGAGCTGTTTTTT	CASNYPRTSGSVAGELFF
TRBV29-1	.	TRBD1	TRBJ2-3	TGCAGCACGCAGACAGGGGCGAGCACAGATACGCAGTATTTT	CSTQTGASTDTQYF
TRBV11-1	.	TRBD2	TRBJ2-1	TGTGCCAGCGGCTCAGAATGGATGACTAGCGGGAGTGCTAATGAGCAGTTCTTC	CASGSEWMTSGSANEQFF
TRBV11-2	once	TRBD1	TRBJ2-5	TGTGTCAGCAGCTTAGCTCGACAGGGGGCAGGGCCCCAGAACTTC	CVSSLARQGAGPQNF
TRBV19	.	.	TRBJ2-5	TGTGCCAGTAAACGGAACGGAGCACAAGAGACCCAGTACTTC	CASKRNGAQETQYF
TRBV6-2/TRBV6-3	.	.	TRBJ2-1	TGTGCCACCACACCGCGAGACTCCTCCTACAATGAGCAGTTCTTC	CATTPRDSSYNEQFF
TRBV20-1	.	TRBD2	TRBJ2-7	TGCAATGCAACAGGACTAGCGGGGGTAATCCCCTATGAGCAGTACTTC	CNATGLAGVIPYEQYF
TRBV4-2	.	.	TRBJ2-7	TGTGCCAGCAGCCGAGAGAGAGACAGCTCCTACGAGCAGTACTTC	CASSRERDSSYEQYF
TRBV4-1	.	TRBD2	TRBJ2-1	TGCGCCAGCGGGCAGGGACTAGCGGGGAACAATGAGCAGTTCTTC	CASGQGLAGNNEQFF
TRBV6-5	.	.	TRBJ1-1	TGTACCAGCAGTTATAACAATGAAGCTTTCTTT	CTSSYNNEAFF
TRBV19	many	.	TRBJ1-5	TGTGCCAGTAGTATAGTGCTGGGGAGGGATAGCAATCAGCCCCAGCATTTT	CASSIVLGRDSNQPQHF
TRBV4-1	.	.	TRBJ1-5	TGCGCCAGCAGCCAAGACGCCTCCCGGGCCCTTCTCAATCATCCCCAGCATTTT	CASSQDASRALLNHPQHF
TRBV4-1	.	.	TRBJ2-3	TGCCCCAGCATCCAAAACACAGATACGCAGTATTTT	CPSIQNTDTQYF
TRBV12-3/TRBV12-4	.	.	TRBJ2-7	TGTGCCAGCAGTTTAGGGGGAGCCTGCACATACGAGCAGTACTTC	CASSLGGACTYEQYF
TRBV30	.	.	TRBJ1-1	TGTGCCACGGGGGAGAGGGGCGCTTTCTTT	CATGERGAFF
TRBV10-3	.	.	TRBJ1-6	TGTACCGTCACGGGGGATCCTTATAATTCACCCCTCCACTTT	CTVTGDPYNSPLHF
TRBV5-4	once	.	TRBJ2-3	TGTACCAGCAGCTTGGGCGGGAACACAGATACGCAGTATTTT	CTSSLGGNTDTQYF
TRBV20-1	.	TRBD1	TRBJ1-1	TGCAGTGCGACAGGGGTGAACACTGAGACTTACTTT	CSATGVNTETYF
TRBV20-1	many	TRBD1	TRBJ1-2	TGCAGTGCTAGAGATCTGACAGGGGGGGGTGGCTACACCTTC	CSARDLTGGGGYTF
TRBV6-1	.	.	TRBJ2-3	TGTGCCGGCAGTGAACTTGGGACGGAAGATACGCAGTATTTT	CAGSELGTEDTQYF
TRBV6-1	.	TRBD1	TRBJ2-1	TGTGCCAGCAGAATGGGCCGGACAGGGGTTACGCATGAGCAGTCCTTC	CASRMGRTGVTHEQSF
TRBV4-2	.	.	TRBJ2-7	TGCGCCAGCAACCAAGATACCGGTGGGAACGAGCAGTACTTC	CASNQDTGGNEQYF
TRBV4-3	.	TRBD2	TRBJ2-1	TGCGCCAGCAGCCAAGATATAGCGGGAGTAGGTATCAATGAGCAGTTCTTC	CASSQDIAGVGINEQFF
TRBV14	.	.	TRBJ2-5	TGTGCCATCATTTTTGGGGAGACCCAGTACTTC	CAIIFGETQYF
TRBV12-3/TRBV12-4	.	TRBD1	TRBJ2-3	TGTGCTAGCAGTTTAGGGGGCCCCGGGATTCGGAATACGCATTATTTT	CASSLGGPGIRNTHYF
TRBV7-9	.	TRBD2	TRBJ2-7	TGTGCCAGCAGCCTAATAAGGGGACTAGCGGGAGCGAACCACTACGAGCAGTACTTC	CASSLIRGLAGANHYEQYF
TRBV11-2	.	.	TRBJ2-1	TGTGCCAGCAGCGTAGAGGCAGGATTGATTGAGCAGTTCTTC	CASSVEAGLIEQFF
TRBV6-2/TRBV6-3	.	.	TRBJ2-1	TGTGTCAGCAGTTACCTCCCGGGGGTGGCTAGCCGATACAATGAGCAGTTCTTC	CVSSYLPGVASRYNEQFF
TRBV29-1	.	.	TRBJ2-2	TGCAGCGTCCCGAGAAGGGGGCGTCAGGGGACCCGGGAGCTGCTTTTT	CSVPRRGRQGTRELLF